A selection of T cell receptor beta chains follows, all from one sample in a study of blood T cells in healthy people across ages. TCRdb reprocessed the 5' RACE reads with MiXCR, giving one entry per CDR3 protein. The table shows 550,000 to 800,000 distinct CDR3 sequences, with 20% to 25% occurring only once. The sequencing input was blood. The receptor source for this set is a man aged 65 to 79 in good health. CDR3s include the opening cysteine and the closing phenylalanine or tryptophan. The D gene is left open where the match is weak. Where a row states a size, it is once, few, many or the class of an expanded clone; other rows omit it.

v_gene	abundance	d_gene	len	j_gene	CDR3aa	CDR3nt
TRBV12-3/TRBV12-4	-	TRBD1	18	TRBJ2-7	CASSLTSRRTGDIYEQYF	TGTGCCAGCAGTTTGACCAGCCGTAGGACAGGGGACATCTACGAGCAGTACTTC
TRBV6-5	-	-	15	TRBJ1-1	CASSYPTALGAEAFF	TGTGCCAGCAGTTACCCGACGGCTTTAGGGGCTGAAGCTTTCTTT
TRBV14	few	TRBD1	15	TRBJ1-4	CASSGTALGEEKLFF	TGTGCCAGCAGTGGGACAGCCCTCGGGGAGGAAAAACTGTTTTTT
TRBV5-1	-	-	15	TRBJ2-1	CASSTPGLEDNEQFF	TGCGCCAGCAGCACCCCGGGACTGGAAGACAATGAGCAGTTCTTC
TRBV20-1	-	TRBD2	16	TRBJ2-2	CSASGNLAGATGELFF	TGCAGTGCTTCCGGGAATCTAGCGGGAGCCACCGGGGAGCTGTTTTTT
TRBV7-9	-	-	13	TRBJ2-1	CASTGGIWDEQFF	TGTGCCAGCACAGGGGGGATTTGGGATGAGCAGTTCTTC
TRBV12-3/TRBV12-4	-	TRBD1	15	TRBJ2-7	CASSFPGQGHYEQYF	TGTGCCAGCAGTTTTCCGGGACAGGGACATTACGAGCAGTACTTC
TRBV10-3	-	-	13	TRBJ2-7	CAISGGTAYEQYF	TGTGCCATCAGTGGAGGCACCGCCTACGAGCAGTACTTC
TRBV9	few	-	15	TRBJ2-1	CASSVRDSVYNEQFF	TGTGCCAGCAGCGTCCGGGACTCCGTATACAATGAGCAGTTCTTC
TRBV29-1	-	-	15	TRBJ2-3	CSVEEVRESTDTQYF	TGCAGCGTTGAAGAGGTCAGGGAATCGACAGATACGCAGTATTTT
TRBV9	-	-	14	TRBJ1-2	CASSVGGQGHGYTF	TGTGCCAGCAGCGTAGGGGGGCAGGGCCATGGCTACACCTTC
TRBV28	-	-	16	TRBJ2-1	CASSFIGLGSYNEQFF	TGTGCCAGCAGTTTCATAGGCTTAGGCTCCTACAATGAGCAGTTCTTC
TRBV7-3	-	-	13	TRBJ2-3	CTSSSTSSDTQYF	TGTACCAGCAGCTCAACTAGCTCAGATACGCAGTATTTT
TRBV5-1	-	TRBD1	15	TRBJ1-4	CASSLSTGEGEKLFF	TGCGCCAGCAGCTTATCGACAGGGGAAGGTGAAAAACTGTTTTTT
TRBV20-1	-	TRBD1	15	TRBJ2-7	CSARASGQGSYEQYF	TGCAGTGCTAGAGCTTCGGGACAGGGTTCCTACGAGCAGTACTTC
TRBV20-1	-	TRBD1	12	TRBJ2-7	CSATAGGNEQYF	TGCAGTGCTACGGCAGGGGGCAACGAGCAGTACTTC
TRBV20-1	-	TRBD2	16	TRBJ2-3	CSAPGLAGVGTDTQYF	TGCAGTGCCCCCGGACTAGCGGGAGTAGGCACAGATACGCAGTATTTT
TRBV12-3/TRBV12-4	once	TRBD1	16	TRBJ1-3	CASSPRAGGTGNTIYF	TGTGCCAGCAGTCCCCGGGCAGGGGGTACTGGAAACACCATATATTTT
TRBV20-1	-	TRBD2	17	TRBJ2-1	CSARDAAGGSSYNEQFF	TGCAGTGCTAGAGATGCAGCGGGAGGTAGCTCCTACAATGAGCAGTTCTTC
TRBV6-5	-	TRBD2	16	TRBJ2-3	CASSSGLAVDTDTQYF	TGTGCCAGCAGTTCGGGACTAGCGGTAGACACAGATACGCAGTATTTT
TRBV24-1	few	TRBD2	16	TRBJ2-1	CATSDLSGNSYNEQFF	TGTGCCACCAGTGATCTTAGCGGGAATTCCTACAATGAGCAGTTCTTC
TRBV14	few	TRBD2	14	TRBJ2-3	CASSQRERTDTQYF	TGTGCCAGCAGCCAGCGGGAGCGCACAGATACGCAGTATTTT
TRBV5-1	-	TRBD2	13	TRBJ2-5	CASRLAGLETQYF	TGCGCCAGCAGACTAGCGGGATTGGAGACCCAGTACTTC
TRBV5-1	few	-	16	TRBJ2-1	CASSYRAESSYNEQFF	TGCGCCAGCAGCTACCGAGCGGAAAGCTCCTACAATGAGCAGTTCTTC
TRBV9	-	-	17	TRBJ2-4	CASSVKPWTQGGDIQYF	TGTGCCAGCAGCGTTAAGCCCTGGACTCAGGGCGGAGACATTCAGTACTTC
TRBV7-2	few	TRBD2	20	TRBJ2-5	CASSLAPFAGGIGYQETQYF	TGTGCCAGCAGCTTAGCTCCTTTTGCGGGAGGGATAGGATACCAAGAGACCCAGTACTTC
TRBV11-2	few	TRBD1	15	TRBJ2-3	CASSPGQTYTDTQYF	TGTGCCAGCAGCCCGGGACAGACCTACACAGATACGCAGTATTTT
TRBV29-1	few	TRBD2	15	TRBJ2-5	CSVERTSGSLETQYF	TGCAGCGTTGAAAGGACTAGCGGGAGTTTGGAGACCCAGTACTTC
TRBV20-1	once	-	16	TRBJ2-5	CSARLDSAGIRETQYF	TGCAGTGCTAGACTCGACAGTGCGGGGATCAGAGAGACCCAGTACTTC
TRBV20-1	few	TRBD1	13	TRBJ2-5	CSAPSDREETQYF	TGCAGTGCCCCCTCGGACAGGGAAGAGACCCAGTACTTC
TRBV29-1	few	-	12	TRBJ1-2	CSATASLVGYTF	TGCAGCGCGACAGCGTCACTTGTCGGCTACACCTTC
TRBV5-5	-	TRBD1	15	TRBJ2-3	CASSPGTGARNTQYF	TGTGCCAGCAGCCCAGGGACAGGGGCTCGTAATACGCAGTATTTT
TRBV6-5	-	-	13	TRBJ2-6	CASSYNGANVLTF	TGTGCCAGCAGTTACAACGGGGCCAACGTCCTGACTTTC
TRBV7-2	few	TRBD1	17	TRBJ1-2	CASSDNAPGTGGSGYTF	TGTGCCAGCAGCGATAATGCCCCCGGGACAGGGGGCTCCGGCTACACCTTC
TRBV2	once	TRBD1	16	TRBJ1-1	CASTPDRVGGGTEAFF	TGTGCCAGCACTCCAGACAGGGTTGGTGGGGGCACTGAAGCTTTCTTT
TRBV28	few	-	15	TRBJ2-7	CASTQDRGRNYEQYF	TGTGCCAGCACCCAAGACCGGGGGAGAAATTACGAGCAGTACTTC
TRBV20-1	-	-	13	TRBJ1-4	CSARTGLNEKLFF	TGCAGTGCTAGAACAGGACTTAATGAAAAACTGTTTTTT
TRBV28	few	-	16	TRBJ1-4	CASSPLPTATNEKLFF	TGTGCCAGCAGTCCACTCCCGACAGCTACTAATGAAAAACTGTTTTTT
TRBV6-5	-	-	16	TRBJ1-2	CASSPGYHRSNYGYTF	TGTGCCAGCAGTCCCGGGTACCACCGATCTAACTATGGCTACACCTTC